A selection of T cell receptor beta chains follows, all from one sample in a study of T cells in Graves' hyperthyroidism and ophthalmopathy. TCRdb ran MiXCR on the multiplex PCR reads and lists one entry per CDR3 protein. The data show around 500,000 distinct CDR3 sequences, 15% to 20% seen once. Sequenced sample: blood. The receptor set was obtained from a woman aged 25 to 45 with Graves' ophthalmopathy. Both conserved end residues are part of each CDR3. The D gene is left open where the match is weak. Not all rows give a size; the values are once, few, many and, for expanded clones, a class.

len,abundance,v_gene,d_gene,j_gene,CDR3nt,CDR3aa
13,-,TRBV7-3,-,TRBJ2-5,TGTGCCAGCAGCTTAGGGGGTCGGTCGACCCAGTACTTC,CASSLGGRSTQYF
16,few,TRBV6-5,-,TRBJ1-2,TGTGCCAGCAGTTACCTCCTTGGGCAGGACTACTATGGCTACACCTTC,CASSYLLGQDYYGYTF
15,few,TRBV30,TRBD1,TRBJ1-1,TGTGCCTGGAGTGTACCGGACAGGGAAAACACTGAAGCTTTCTTT,CAWSVPDRENTEAFF
12,few,TRBV6-2/TRBV6-3,-,TRBJ1-4,TGTGCCAGCAGCGACCGAATCGGAAAACTGTTTTTT,CASSDRIGKLFF
16,many,TRBV30,-,TRBJ1-5,TGTGCCTGGAGTTTACCCGGAGAATATAGCAATCAGCCCCAGCATTTT,CAWSLPGEYSNQPQHF
18,few,TRBV12-3/TRBV12-4,TRBD2,TRBJ2-2,TGTGCCAGCAGCCATGGGGGAGCGGGAGGGCGTGACACCGGGGAGCTGTTTTTT,CASSHGGAGGRDTGELFF
17,few,TRBV4-3,-,TRBJ2-2,TGCGCCAGCAGCCAAGTAGGGCTAGCGAGGAACACCGGGGAGCTGTTTTTT,CASSQVGLARNTGELFF
12,many,TRBV2,-,TRBJ1-2,TGTGCCAGCAGTGTCTACAGCTATGGCTACACCTTC,CASSVYSYGYTF
12,-,TRBV10-3,-,TRBJ1-5,TGTGCCATCAGTGAGACGGATCAGCCCCAGCATTTT,CAISETDQPQHF
14,few,TRBV7-2,TRBD1,TRBJ1-1,TGTGCCAGCAGCTCCCATCCCCAGGGGGGTGAAGCTTTCTTT,CASSSHPQGGEAFF
14,many,TRBV3-1,-,TRBJ1-2,TGTGCCAGCAGCCCCTCCCGGGTAGGGGATGGCTACACCTTC,CASSPSRVGDGYTF
14,many,TRBV7-2,TRBD1,TRBJ1-2,TGTGCCAGCAGCTTAGGACAGGGTCCGGAAGGCTACACCTTC,CASSLGQGPEGYTF
15,many,TRBV7-9,-,TRBJ1-1,TGTGCCAGCAGCTTAGGGCAGGCGAAGAACACTGAAGCTTTCTTT,CASSLGQAKNTEAFF
14,many,TRBV7-2,TRBD1,TRBJ1-2,TGTGCCAGCAGCTCGACAGGGGGCGCGTGGGGCTACACCTTC,CASSSTGGAWGYTF
14,many,TRBV12-3/TRBV12-4,TRBD1,TRBJ1-6,TGTGCCAGCAGTTCCACAGGGGTTAATTCACCCCTCCACTTT,CASSSTGVNSPLHF
15,-,TRBV24-1,TRBD1,TRBJ1-1,TGTGCCACCAGTGAACCTGGACAGGGTAGGACTGAAGCTTTCTTT,CATSEPGQGRTEAFF
14,many,TRBV7-9,-,TRBJ2-1,TGTGCCAGCAGCGGACGCGGGAAGTACAATGAGCAGTTCTTC,CASSGRGKYNEQFF
15,many,TRBV7-2,TRBD2,TRBJ2-7,TGTGCCAGCAGCTTGTTTAGCGGGAGAGTCCACGAGCAGTACTTC,CASSLFSGRVHEQYF
16,-,TRBV7-9,-,TRBJ2-2,TGTGCCAGCAGCACACAGGGATGGTTGGACACCGGGGAGCTGTTTTTT,CASSTQGWLDTGELFF
13,few,TRBV13,-,TRBJ2-4,TGTGCCAGCAGCTTACCAGGGTCAAACATTCAGTACTTC,CASSLPGSNIQYF
16,-,TRBV25-1,TRBD2,TRBJ2-5,TGTGCCAGCAATTCATGGACTAGCGGGACTCCAGAGACCCAGTACTTC,CASNSWTSGTPETQYF
14,many,TRBV4-3,TRBD1,TRBJ2-7,TGCGCCAGCAGCCACAACAGGGGTTACAACGAGCAGTACTTC,CASSHNRGYNEQYF
17,few,TRBV14,-,TRBJ2-1,TGTGCCAGCAGCCAATTAGGAAGAGAGCGGCCGGCGAATGAGCAGTTCTTC,CASSQLGRERPANEQFF
17,-,TRBV6-6,-,TRBJ2-7,TGTGCCAGCAGTTACTCATCGAGTTCAAGGAGCTCCTACGAGCAGTACTTC,CASSYSSSSRSSYEQYF
14,many,TRBV20-1,-,TRBJ2-7,TGCAGTGCTAGGGTACCGAGCCGACCCTACGAGCAGTACTTC,CSARVPSRPYEQYF
15,many,TRBV5-1,-,TRBJ1-1,TGCGCCAGCAGCACGGAGGGGGTGGGAAACACTGAAGCTTTCTTT,CASSTEGVGNTEAFF
14,few,TRBV9,-,TRBJ2-3,TGTGCCAGCAGCGTAGAAGCTAGCACAGATACGCAGTATTTT,CASSVEASTDTQYF
15,-,TRBV12-3/TRBV12-4,-,TRBJ2-3,TGTGCCAGCAGAAAACTAGCCACCAACACAGATACGCAGTATTTT,CASRKLATNTDTQYF